The present TCR beta chain was sequenced within a study of blood T cell repertoires in COVID-19. About the study: Whether acute or convalescent, the COVID-19 samples came from the United States, Italy and Spain. The cDNA or gDNA used as material had been derived from T cells, B-cell-depleted T cells, or PBMCs.

The repertoire was sequenced with immunoSEQ multiplex PCR; TCRdb's copy has only in-frame clones and lacks some. The sample has 390,000 or so clones, 90% seen once; the top ten hold about 6.8%. The CDR3 contains 15 residues. Germline V gene lookup returns CDR1 MDHEN and CDR2 SYDVKM. The V end was cut by 6 bases, the J end by 1 base, with 12 bases between. The TCR comes from a man between 18 and 29 years old with active or convalescent COVID-19. The rearrangement joins TRBV28 to TRBJ2-2; a weak D match, TRBD1 (5 bases). The sequencing sample was made of peripheral blood. CDR3 in amino acids: CASRRPTGNTGELFF. The CDR3 DNA sequence: TGTGCCAGCAGGAGACCTACAGGGAACACCGGGGAGCTGTTTTTT.